A selection of T cell receptor beta chains follows, all from one sample in a study of T-cell reconstitution after alpha-beta-depleted transplantation in children. Via MiXCR, TCRdb re-called the PCR reads, giving one row per CDR3 protein. The top ten clones hold 28% of a sample with about 980,000 distinct CDR3 sequences, about 29% of them seen once. Here the sequenced sample was PBMCs, mostly from graft donor cells, taken 360 days after TCRalphabeta/CD19-depleted stem cell transplant. Receptors originate from a boy younger than two who had a stem cell transplant for SCID, so the T cells may come from the graft donor. Each CDR3 is given with its conserved first and last residue. The order of the fields is J gene, D gene, clone size, V gene, CDR3 DNA, CDR3 protein. The D gene is left open where the match is weak. Size values are once, few and many counts, or a class for expanded clones, and some rows have none.

j_gene: TRBJ2-1; d_gene: TRBD2; abundance: NA; v_gene: TRBV28; CDR3nt: TGTGCCAGCAGTTTTTCGGGACTAGCGGGGGGTGAGCAGTTCTTC; CDR3aa: CASSFSGLAGGEQFF
j_gene: TRBJ1-1; d_gene: NA; abundance: few; v_gene: TRBV5-1; CDR3nt: TGCGCCAGCAGATCCTACACTGAAGCTTTCTTT; CDR3aa: CASRSYTEAFF
j_gene: TRBJ2-3; d_gene: TRBD1; abundance: NA; v_gene: TRBV27; CDR3nt: TGTGCCAGCAGTTTATCCTATGACAGGGGGGAGGATACGCAGTATTTT; CDR3aa: CASSLSYDRGEDTQYF
j_gene: TRBJ1-1; d_gene: TRBD1; abundance: NA; v_gene: TRBV12-3/TRBV12-4; CDR3nt: TGTGCCAGCAGTTTATCTCAGGGGGCCAACACTGAAGCTTTCTTT; CDR3aa: CASSLSQGANTEAFF
j_gene: TRBJ2-2; d_gene: TRBD2; abundance: NA; v_gene: TRBV29-1; CDR3nt: TGCAGCGTTGAAGTGGCTAGCGGGGAATGGACCGGGGAGCTGTTTTTT; CDR3aa: CSVEVASGEWTGELFF
j_gene: TRBJ2-6; d_gene: TRBD1; abundance: NA; v_gene: TRBV5-1; CDR3nt: TGCGCCAGCAGCTTTCACCTACCGACAGGGGCTGGGGCCAACGTCCTGACTTTC; CDR3aa: CASSFHLPTGAGANVLTF
j_gene: TRBJ2-7; d_gene: TRBD1; abundance: few; v_gene: TRBV6-5; CDR3nt: TGTGCCAGCAGTTACGGACAGGGATTATCCTACGAGCAGTACTTC; CDR3aa: CASSYGQGLSYEQYF
j_gene: TRBJ1-1; d_gene: TRBD1; abundance: NA; v_gene: TRBV9; CDR3nt: TGTGCCAGCAGCGAATTACAGGGGATGAACACTGAAGCTTTCTTT; CDR3aa: CASSELQGMNTEAFF
j_gene: TRBJ2-1; d_gene: TRBD2; abundance: NA; v_gene: TRBV20-1; CDR3nt: TGCAGTGCTAGATCTAGCGGGGCGAGCTCCTACAATGAGCAGTTCTTC; CDR3aa: CSARSSGASSYNEQFF
j_gene: TRBJ2-5; d_gene: NA; abundance: once; v_gene: TRBV7-2; CDR3nt: TGTGCCAGCAGCTTCAGGAGGGGGACAGAGACCCAGTACTTC; CDR3aa: CASSFRRGTETQYF
j_gene: TRBJ2-7; d_gene: TRBD2; abundance: few; v_gene: TRBV20-1; CDR3nt: TGCAGTGTTGGAGCCAGCGGGAATCTCATATCCTACGAGCAGTACTTC; CDR3aa: CSVGASGNLISYEQYF
j_gene: TRBJ2-5; d_gene: NA; abundance: few; v_gene: TRBV12-3/TRBV12-4; CDR3nt: TGTGCCAGCAGTATTCGGACAGCCCAAGAGACCCAGTACTTC; CDR3aa: CASSIRTAQETQYF
j_gene: TRBJ2-5; d_gene: NA; abundance: NA; v_gene: TRBV5-1; CDR3nt: TGCGCCAGCAGCCCTGCTACCGGGGATACAGTTGAGACCCAGTACTTC; CDR3aa: CASSPATGDTVETQYF
j_gene: TRBJ1-2; d_gene: NA; abundance: NA; v_gene: TRBV28; CDR3nt: TGTGCCAGCAGTCCGCCAACACAAGGGGTTCCTAACTATGGCTACACCTTC; CDR3aa: CASSPPTQGVPNYGYTF
j_gene: TRBJ1-1; d_gene: NA; abundance: NA; v_gene: TRBV28; CDR3nt: TGTGCCAGCAGTGCAGGGGACGGAGCGATGAACACTGAAGCTTTCTTT; CDR3aa: CASSAGDGAMNTEAFF
j_gene: TRBJ1-1; d_gene: TRBD1; abundance: NA; v_gene: TRBV20-1; CDR3nt: TGCAGTGCTAGAGGGGACAGCCAATGGTCTGAAGCTTTCTTT; CDR3aa: CSARGDSQWSEAFF
j_gene: TRBJ2-2; d_gene: TRBD1; abundance: once; v_gene: TRBV12-3/TRBV12-4; CDR3nt: TGTGCCAGCAGTTTGAAAGGGACAGGGGACGGGGAGCTGTTTTTT; CDR3aa: CASSLKGTGDGELFF
j_gene: TRBJ2-7; d_gene: NA; abundance: NA; v_gene: TRBV6-1; CDR3nt: TGTGCCAGCAGAACACTAGCCATCGAGCAGTACTTC; CDR3aa: CASRTLAIEQYF
j_gene: TRBJ2-1; d_gene: TRBD2; abundance: few; v_gene: TRBV4-2; CDR3nt: TGTGCCAGCAGCCAAGAACGGGGCTTCGGGGGGGCCTATTATGAGCAGTTCTTC; CDR3aa: CASSQERGFGGAYYEQFF
j_gene: TRBJ2-1; d_gene: TRBD2; abundance: NA; v_gene: TRBV10-3; CDR3nt: TGTGCCCTACAGTCCTCGCTCCGCGGGGGATACAATGAGCAGTTCTTC; CDR3aa: CALQSSLRGGYNEQFF
j_gene: TRBJ2-3; d_gene: TRBD2; abundance: once; v_gene: TRBV29-1; CDR3nt: TGCAGCGTTGAAACTAGCGAGGCCACAGATACGCAGTATTTT; CDR3aa: CSVETSEATDTQYF
j_gene: TRBJ1-1; d_gene: TRBD1; abundance: NA; v_gene: TRBV4-1; CDR3nt: TGCGCCAGCAGCCTAGAAACGGGACAGGGGAAAGCTTTCTTT; CDR3aa: CASSLETGQGKAFF